This T cell receptor beta chain was observed in a study of regulatory T cells in long-lasting Graves disease. General study points: Compared with new cases, persistent Graves' patients showed reduced TCR diversity. Public clonotype sharing was higher in persistent than newly diagnosed patients.

On this clonotype itself: What it recognizes is unknown.

Combining iRepertoire HTBI primers with Arm-PCR of CDR3 regions, the authors built TCR beta libraries. TCRdb re-called the multiplex PCR reads with MiXCR, one entry per CDR3 protein. Of about 620,000 distinct CDR3 sequences listed, 16% are singletons. Time point: newly diagnosed GD, antithyroid drugs for less than 3 months. Researchers made the TCR library from RNA that was extracted from PBMCs. The germline CDR1 and CDR2 sequences are LGHDT and YNNKEL (reference sequence). Trimming removed 4 bases at V and 14 bases at J, with 19 bases between. CDR3 length equals 13 residues. The sample also formed part of further work on T cells in Graves' hyperthyroidism and ophthalmopathy.

Material: peripheral blood mononuclear cells (PBMCs), obtained at new diagnosis, from a patient treated with antithyroid drugs. V is TRBV3-1 and J is TRBJ2-3; D gene uncertain. The TCR originated in a woman aged 30 to 39 with Graves disease. Written as DNA, the CDR3 is TGTGCCAGCAGCCGCGGCGAGCAGTCTCCTCCGTATTTT. It specifies CASSRGEQSPPYF.